A single T cell receptor (beta chain) is shown here with its context. Assignment of participants to cohorts was predicated upon participant-reported clinical history. Profiling relied on immunoSEQ multiplex PCR, and the TCRdb table lists in-frame clones only, not all of them. Of hundreds of thousands of clones in the sample, more than 85% were seen once. These data originate in a study of blood T cell repertoires in COVID-19. V lost 4 bases, J lost 5 bases, and 9 bases stayed unmatched. This CDR3 is 16 amino acids long. Germline lookup yields CDR1 LGHNA and CDR2 YNFKEQ. The sequencing input was PBMCs or T cells enriched from blood (not recorded which). The chain joins TRBV4-2 to TRBJ2-3, with TRBD1 matching over 10 bases. This receptor was identified in a man aged 40-50 years who had recovered from COVID-19. The CDR3 nucleotides are TGTGCCAGCAGCCTACCGCCGGGACAGGGGATAGATACGCAGTATTTT. Residues: CASSLPPGQGIDTQYF.